These 5 T cell receptor beta chains were sequenced from one sample in a study of blood T cell repertoires in COVID-19. TCRdb keeps only in-frame clones here, not all; method: immunoSEQ multiplex PCR. This table has some 180,000 clones, 70% to 90% appearing once. Sequenced sample: peripheral blood. These receptors originate from a man between 60 and 75 years old with active or convalescent COVID-19.

This sequence joins TRBV12-5 and TRBJ2-1, with TRBD2 matching over 13 bases. The CDR3 covers 20 residues. CDR1 and CDR2 (germline): LGHNT, FRNRAP. V trimming: 4 bases; J trimming: 2 bases; junction bases outside the gene matches: 14. The CDR3 sequence is CASGSSLWTSGGRTYNEQFF. The DNA of the CDR3 is TGTGCTAGTGGTTCCTCACTTTGGACTAGCGGGGGCCGTACCTACAATGAGCAGTTCTTC.

V gene TRBV24-1 combines with J gene TRBJ1-1, with unresolved D. The V and J ends lost 0 bases and 1 base respectively, with 14 bases between them. Germline V lookup: CDR1 KGHDR, CDR2 SFDVKD. The CDR3 loop spans 17 amino acids. The CDR3 coding sequence is TGTGCCACCAGTGATTTGCACGCCAACGCCGGGAACACTGAAGCTTTCTTT. Protein sequence: CATSDLHANAGNTEAFF.

This chain uses TRBV7-8 with TRBJ1-4; 11 bases map to TRBD1. Germline V gene lookup returns CDR1 SGHVS and CDR2 FQNEAQ. The V gene end was trimmed by 5 bases and the J gene end by 4 bases; junction bases not matched to a gene: 9. The CDR3 consists of 17 residues. CDR3 region: CASSRGQGGAINEKLFF. The CDR3 DNA reads as TGTGCCAGCAGCAGGGGACAGGGGGGGGCCATTAATGAAAAACTGTTTTTT.

The V gene is TRBV18, the J gene TRBJ2-7, with unresolved D. V lost 0 bases and J 5 bases, leaving 8 bases between the germline ends. Germline V gives CDR1 KGHSH, CDR2 LQKENI. There are 13 residues in the CDR3. The DNA of the CDR3 is TGTGCCAGCTCACCACCTTCAACGGACGAGCAGTACTTC. It translates to CASSPPSTDEQYF.

The rearrangement links TRBV12-3 or TRBV12-4 to TRBJ2-5; the D gene is possibly TRBD1 (6 bases). The length of the CDR3 is 13 residues. V lost 6 bases and J lost 5, with 13 bases in between. The CDR3 here is CASRSTGLETQYF. CDR3 nucleotide sequence: TGTGCCAGCAGATCAACAGGGCTGGAGACCCAGTACTTC.